Listed below are T cell receptor beta chains from one sample, sequenced in a study of blood T cell repertoires in COVID-19. This table comes from immunoSEQ multiplex PCR, and its TCRdb copy is limited to in-frame clones, with some not included. The sample lists tens of thousands of clones, roughly 84% seen once, with over 12% in the top ten. Source material: peripheral blood. These receptors originate from a man aged 55 to 69 with active COVID-19. The CDR3 runs from the conserved cysteine through the conserved F or W. A D gene is named only where the DNA matches it firmly. Rows give clone size only sometimes, using once, few, many, or a class for an expanded clone.

. | . | TRBJ2-7 | TRBV19 | CASSISHRRDYEQYF | TGTGCCAGTAGTATTAGTCACAGGCGGGACTACGAGCAGTACTTC
TRBD2 | . | TRBJ2-1 | TRBV3-1/TRBV3-2 | CASGYSGRAYNEQFF | TGTGCCAGCGGGTATAGCGGGAGGGCGTACAATGAGCAGTTCTTC
TRBD1 | few | TRBJ1-1 | TRBV6-5 | CASSSPQGARNTEAFF | TGTGCCAGCAGTTCCCCACAGGGGGCACGGAACACTGAAGCTTTCTTT
TRBD1 | . | TRBJ2-2 | TRBV19 | CASKGQGAAGELFF | TGTGCCAGTAAAGGACAGGGGGCAGCCGGGGAGCTGTTTTTT
. | . | TRBJ2-7 | TRBV7-8 | CASRAHRVYPYDEQYF | TGTGCCAGCAGAGCCCATCGAGTGTATCCGTATGACGAGCAGTACTTC
. | . | TRBJ1-1 | TRBV7-9 | CASSWGDIPEAFF | TGTGCCAGCAGTTGGGGGGATATCCCTGAAGCTTTCTTT
. | . | TRBJ2-5 | TRBV11-2 | CASSLRRGETQYF | TGTGCCAGCAGCTTAAGACGGGGAGAGACCCAGTACTTC
. | . | TRBJ1-1 | TRBV6-5 | CASVRAFKETEAFF | TGTGCCAGCGTGCGGGCTTTCAAGGAGACTGAAGCTTTCTTT
. | . | TRBJ2-5 | TRBV30 | CAWSVAIQETQYF | TGTGCCTGGAGTGTTGCGATCCAAGAGACCCAGTACTTC
TRBD2 | . | TRBJ2-3 | TRBV7-6 | CASSPRGGRDTQYF | TGTGCCAGCAGCCCACGGGGGGGCAGAGATACGCAGTATTTT
. | few | TRBJ2-3 | TRBV24-1 | CATSDPGDTGTDTQYF | TGTGCCACCAGTGACCCAGGGGACACTGGAACAGATACGCAGTATTTT
TRBD1 | . | TRBJ2-7 | TRBV6-2/TRBV6-3 | CASSYGTGTYEQYF | TGTGCCAGCAGTTACGGGACAGGGACCTACGAGCAGTACTTC
TRBD2 | . | TRBJ2-3 | TRBV18 | CASSYSGSTDTQYF | TGTGCCAGCTCATATAGCGGGAGCACAGATACGCAGTATTTT
. | . | TRBJ2-1 | TRBV7-6 | CASSFSGGRHEQFF | TGTGCCAGCAGCTTTTCCGGGGGGCGGCATGAGCAGTTCTTC
TRBD1 | once | TRBJ2-3 | TRBV7-8 | CASSAGQGAPYTQYF | TGTGCCAGCAGCGCCGGACAGGGGGCGCCATATACGCAGTATTTT
. | . | TRBJ2-1 | TRBV12-5 | CASGLEIGATYNEQFF | TGTGCTAGTGGTTTGGAGATAGGAGCCACCTACAATGAGCAGTTCTTC
. | . | TRBJ2-5 | TRBV6-5 | CASSPGRETQYF | TGTGCCAGCAGTCCAGGTCGGGAGACCCAGTACTTC
TRBD2 | . | TRBJ2-7 | TRBV7-8 | CASSLGLAGAKNEQYF | TGTGCCAGCAGCTTAGGTTTAGCGGGGGCGAAGAACGAGCAGTACTTC
TRBD2 | . | TRBJ2-7 | TRBV3-1/TRBV3-2 | CASSQCVPGLAGGFCHEQYF | TGTGCCAGCAGCCAATGTGTCCCGGGACTAGCGGGAGGGTTTTGCCACGAGCAGTACTTC
TRBD2 | . | TRBJ2-1 | TRBV3-1/TRBV3-2 | CASSQASSGSYYNEQFF | TGTGCCAGCAGCCAAGCATCTAGCGGGAGCTATTACAATGAGCAGTTCTTC
TRBD2 | . | TRBJ2-2 | TRBV3-1/TRBV3-2 | CASSYPRLAGRTGELFF | TGTGCCAGCAGCTACCCTCGACTAGCGGGGAGGACCGGGGAGCTGTTTTTT
TRBD1 | . | TRBJ2-2 | TRBV6-6 | CASSPGQDTGELFF | TGTGCCAGCAGTCCGGGACAGGACACCGGGGAGCTGTTTTTT
. | . | TRBJ2-7 | TRBV4-1 | CASSQDHSSYEQYF | TGCGCCAGCAGCCAAGATCATAGTTCCTACGAGCAGTACTTC
. | . | TRBJ1-6 | TRBV12-3/TRBV12-4 | CASRNLNSPLHF | TGTGCCAGCAGGAACCTAAATTCACCCCTCCACTTT
TRBD2 | few | TRBJ2-1 | TRBV3-1/TRBV3-2 | CASSQGSSGGAYNEQFF | TGTGCCAGCAGCCAAGGGTCTAGCGGAGGGGCCTACAATGAGCAGTTCTTC
. | . | TRBJ1-2 | TRBV4-3 | CASSQSGGAGYGYTF | TGCGCCAGCAGCCAGTCGGGGGGCGCCGGGTATGGCTACACCTTC
. | . | TRBJ2-7 | TRBV13 | CASSLGGKWEWRYEQYF | TGTGCCAGCAGCTTAGGGGGTAAGTGGGAGTGGCGGTACGAGCAGTACTTC
TRBD1 | . | TRBJ2-7 | TRBV30 | CAWSVGTGYEQYF | TGTGCCTGGAGTGTAGGGACAGGGTACGAGCAGTACTTC
. | . | TRBJ1-2 | TRBV29-1 | CSVVRGNYGYTF | TGCAGCGTTGTACGGGGGAACTATGGCTACACCTTC
. | . | TRBJ1-5 | TRBV15 | CATSTTNSNQPQHF | TGTGCCACCAGCACTACCAATAGCAATCAGCCCCAGCATTTT
. | once | TRBJ1-2 | TRBV24-1 | CATSDGVLGGYTF | TGTGCCACCAGTGATGGAGTCCTCGGGGGCTACACCTTC